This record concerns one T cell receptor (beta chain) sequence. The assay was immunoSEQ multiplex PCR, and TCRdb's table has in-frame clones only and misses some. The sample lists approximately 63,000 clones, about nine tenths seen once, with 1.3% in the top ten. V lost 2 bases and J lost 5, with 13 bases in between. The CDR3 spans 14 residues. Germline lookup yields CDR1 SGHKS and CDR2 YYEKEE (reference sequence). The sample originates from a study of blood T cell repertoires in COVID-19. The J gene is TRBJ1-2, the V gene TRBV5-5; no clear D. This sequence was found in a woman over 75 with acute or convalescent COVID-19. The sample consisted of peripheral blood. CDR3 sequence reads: CASSFATESYGYTF. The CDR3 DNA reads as TGTGCCAGCAGCTTTGCTACAGAATCTTATGGCTACACCTTC.